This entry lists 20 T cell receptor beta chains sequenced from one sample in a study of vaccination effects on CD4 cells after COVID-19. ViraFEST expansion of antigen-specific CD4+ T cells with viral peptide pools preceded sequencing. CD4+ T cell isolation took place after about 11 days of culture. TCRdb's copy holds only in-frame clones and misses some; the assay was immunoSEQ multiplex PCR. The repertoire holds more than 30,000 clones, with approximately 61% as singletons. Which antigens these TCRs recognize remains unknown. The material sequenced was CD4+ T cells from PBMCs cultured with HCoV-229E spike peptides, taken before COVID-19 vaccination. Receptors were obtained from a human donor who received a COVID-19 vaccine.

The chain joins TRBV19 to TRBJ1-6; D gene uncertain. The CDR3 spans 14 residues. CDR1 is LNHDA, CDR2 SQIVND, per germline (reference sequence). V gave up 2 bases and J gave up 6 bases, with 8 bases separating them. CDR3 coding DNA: TGTGCCAGTAGTATAATAGGAGTTAATTCACCCCTCCACTTT. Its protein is CASSIIGVNSPLHF.

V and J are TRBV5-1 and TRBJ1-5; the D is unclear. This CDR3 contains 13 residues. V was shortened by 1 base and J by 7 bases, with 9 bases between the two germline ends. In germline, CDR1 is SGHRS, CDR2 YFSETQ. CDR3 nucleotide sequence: TGCGCCAGCAGCTTGTCCGGATCCCAGCCCCAGCATTTT. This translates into CASSLSGSQPQHF.

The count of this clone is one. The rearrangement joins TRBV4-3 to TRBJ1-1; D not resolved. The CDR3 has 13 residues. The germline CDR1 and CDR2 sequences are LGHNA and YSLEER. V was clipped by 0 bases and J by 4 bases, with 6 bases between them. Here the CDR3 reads CASSQEWATEAFF. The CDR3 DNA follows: TGCGCCAGCAGCCAAGAATGGGCCACTGAAGCTTTCTTT.

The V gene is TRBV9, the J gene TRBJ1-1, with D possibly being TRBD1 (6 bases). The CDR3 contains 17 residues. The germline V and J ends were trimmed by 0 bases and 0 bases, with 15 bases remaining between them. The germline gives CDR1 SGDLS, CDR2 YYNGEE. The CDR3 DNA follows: TGTGCCAGCAGCGTAGATGGGGGGGCCGGCATGAACACTGAAGCTTTCTTT. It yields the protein CASSVDGGAGMNTEAFF.

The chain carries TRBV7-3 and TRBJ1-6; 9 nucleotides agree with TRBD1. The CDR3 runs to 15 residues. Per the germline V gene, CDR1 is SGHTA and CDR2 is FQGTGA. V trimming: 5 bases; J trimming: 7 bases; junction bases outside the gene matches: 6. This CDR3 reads CASSPTGGENSPLHF. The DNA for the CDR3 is TGTGCCAGCAGCCCGACAGGGGGAGAAAATTCACCCCTCCACTTT.

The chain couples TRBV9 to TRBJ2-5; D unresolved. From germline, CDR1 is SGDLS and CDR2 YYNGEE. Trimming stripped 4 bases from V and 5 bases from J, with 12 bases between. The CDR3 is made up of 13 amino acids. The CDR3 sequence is CASSPLPLETQYF. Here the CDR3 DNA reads TGTGCCAGCAGCCCACTACCCCTGGAGACCCAGTACTTC.

CDR3 nucleotides: TGTGCCAGCAAGCCGGAGGGGGCAGCAATGGAGCAGTTCTTC. It yields the protein CASKPEGAAMEQFF. This sequence joins TRBV6-5 and TRBJ2-1; D may be TRBD1 (7 bases). The CDR3 sequence is 14 residues long. Per the germline V gene, CDR1 is MNHEY and CDR2 is SVGAGI. V was shortened by 7 bases and J by 10 bases, with 20 bases between the two germline ends.

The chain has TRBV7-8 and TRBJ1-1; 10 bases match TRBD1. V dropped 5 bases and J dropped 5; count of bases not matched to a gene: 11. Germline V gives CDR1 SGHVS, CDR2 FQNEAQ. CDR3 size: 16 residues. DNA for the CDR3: TGTGCCAGCAGCCCGCAGACGACAGGGGGCGATACTGAAGCTTTCTTT. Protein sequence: CASSPQTTGGDTEAFF.

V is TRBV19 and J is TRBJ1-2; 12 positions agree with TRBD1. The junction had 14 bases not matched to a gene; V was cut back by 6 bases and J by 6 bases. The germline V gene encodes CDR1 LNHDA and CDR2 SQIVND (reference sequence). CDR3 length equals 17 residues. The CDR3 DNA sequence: TGTGCCAGTAGGGAGACACATTGGGACAGGGGGCTGAATGGCTACACCTTC. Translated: CASRETHWDRGLNGYTF.

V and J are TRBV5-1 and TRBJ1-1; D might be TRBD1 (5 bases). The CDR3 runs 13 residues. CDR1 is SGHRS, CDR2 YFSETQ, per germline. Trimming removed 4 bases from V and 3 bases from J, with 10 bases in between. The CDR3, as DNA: TGCGCCAGCAGCCAGCCACAGGACACTGAAGCTTTCTTT. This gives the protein CASSQPQDTEAFF.

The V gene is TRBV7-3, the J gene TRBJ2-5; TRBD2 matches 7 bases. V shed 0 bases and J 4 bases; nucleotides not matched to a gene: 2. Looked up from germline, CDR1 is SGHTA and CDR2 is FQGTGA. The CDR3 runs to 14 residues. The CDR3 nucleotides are TGTGCCAGCAGCTTAACGGGGGGGGGAGAGACCCAGTACTTC. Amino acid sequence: CASSLTGGGETQYF.

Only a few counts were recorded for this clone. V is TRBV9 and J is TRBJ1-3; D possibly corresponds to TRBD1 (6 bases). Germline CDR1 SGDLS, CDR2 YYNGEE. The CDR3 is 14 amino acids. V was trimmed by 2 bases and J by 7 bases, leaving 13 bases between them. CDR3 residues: CASSVGTTVNTIYF. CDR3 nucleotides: TGTGCCAGCAGCGTCGGGACAACCGTTAACACCATATATTTT.

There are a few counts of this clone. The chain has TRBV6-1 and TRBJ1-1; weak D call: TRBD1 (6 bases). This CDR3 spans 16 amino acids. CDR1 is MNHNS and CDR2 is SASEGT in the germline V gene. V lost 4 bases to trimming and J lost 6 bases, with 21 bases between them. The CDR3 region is CASSARGGRGGSEAFF. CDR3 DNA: TGTGCCAGCAGTGCCAGGGGTGGCAGAGGCGGTTCTGAAGCTTTCTTT.

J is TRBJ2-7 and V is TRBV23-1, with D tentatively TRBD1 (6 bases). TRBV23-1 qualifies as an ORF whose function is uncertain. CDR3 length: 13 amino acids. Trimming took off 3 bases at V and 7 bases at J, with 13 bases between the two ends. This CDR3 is CASSHVTTGEQYF. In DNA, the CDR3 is TGCGCCAGCAGTCATGTCACGACAGGTGAGCAGTACTTC.

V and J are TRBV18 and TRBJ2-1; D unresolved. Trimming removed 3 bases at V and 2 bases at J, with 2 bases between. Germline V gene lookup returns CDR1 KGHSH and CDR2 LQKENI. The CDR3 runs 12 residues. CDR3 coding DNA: TGTGCCAGCTCACCTACCTACAATGAGCAGTTCTTC. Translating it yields CASSPTYNEQFF.

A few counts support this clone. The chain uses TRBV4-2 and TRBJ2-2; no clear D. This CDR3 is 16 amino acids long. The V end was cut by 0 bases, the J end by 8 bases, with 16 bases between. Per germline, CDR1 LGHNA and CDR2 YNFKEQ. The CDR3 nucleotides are TGTGCCAGCAGCCAAGATAATTTAGCTGGGCGGGGGGAGCTGTTTTTT. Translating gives CASSQDNLAGRGELFF.

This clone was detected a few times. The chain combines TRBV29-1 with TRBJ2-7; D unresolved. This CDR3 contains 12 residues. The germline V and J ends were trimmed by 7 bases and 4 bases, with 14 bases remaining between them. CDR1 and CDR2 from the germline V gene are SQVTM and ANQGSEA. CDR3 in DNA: TGCAGCGCGACGACAACCACATACGAGCAGTACTTC. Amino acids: CSATTTTYEQYF.

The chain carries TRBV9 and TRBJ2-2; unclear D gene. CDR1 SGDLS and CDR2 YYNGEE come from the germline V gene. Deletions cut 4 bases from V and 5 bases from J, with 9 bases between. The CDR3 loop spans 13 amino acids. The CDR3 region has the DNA TGTGCCAGCAGCTCAGACGGGACCGGGGAGCTGTTTTTT. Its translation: CASSSDGTGELFF. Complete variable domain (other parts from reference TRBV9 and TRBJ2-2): DSGVTQTPKHLITATGQRVTLRCSPRSGDLSVYWYQQSLDQGLQFLIQYYNGEERAKGNILERFSAQQFPDLHSELNLSSLELGDSALYFCASSSDGTGELFFGEGSRLTVL.

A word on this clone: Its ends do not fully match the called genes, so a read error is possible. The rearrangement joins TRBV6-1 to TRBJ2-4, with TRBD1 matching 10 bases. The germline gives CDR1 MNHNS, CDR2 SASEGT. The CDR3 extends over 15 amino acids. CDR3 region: CASREAGTGEHIQYF. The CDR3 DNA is TGTGCCAGCAGGGAAGCCGGGACAGGGGAACACATTCAGTACTTC.

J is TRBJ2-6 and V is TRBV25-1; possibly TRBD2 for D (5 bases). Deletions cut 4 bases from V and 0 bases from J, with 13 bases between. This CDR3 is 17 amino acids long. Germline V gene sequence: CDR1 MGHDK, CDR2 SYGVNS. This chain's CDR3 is CASSASSRDSGANVLTF. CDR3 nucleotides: TGTGCCAGCAGTGCCTCCTCCCGGGACTCTGGGGCCAACGTCCTGACTTTC.